This TCR beta chain was observed in a study of CD8 T cells in ankylosing spondylitis. Study observations and caveats: Earlier work had already found some motif variants in reactive arthritis synovial fluid and blood. Clones that were linked to disease were CD8+ and were relatively rare in peripheral blood. Blood of patients with ankylosing spondylitis appeared to be characterized by a TCR beta motif of eight highly homologous variants.

This clonotype was seen many times. No antigen is known for it. A single record per CDR3 protein comes from TCRdb applying MiXCR to the 5' RACE reads. The data show some 840,000 distinct CDR3 sequences, about 12% seen once. This CDR3 spans 15 amino acids. CDR1 and CDR2 (germline): SQVTM, ANQGSEA. V trimming: 4 bases; J trimming: 3 bases; junction bases outside the gene matches: 6. Source material: blood, either unsorted or a sorted T cell fraction (not recorded which). This sequence joins TRBV29-1 and TRBJ2-5; TRBD1 matches 12 bases. This TCR came from a male donor with ankylosing spondylitis. In nucleotides, the CDR3 is TGCAGCGTTGCTCGAGGGACAGGGGGCGAAGAGACCCAGTACTTC. It translates to CSVARGTGGEETQYF.